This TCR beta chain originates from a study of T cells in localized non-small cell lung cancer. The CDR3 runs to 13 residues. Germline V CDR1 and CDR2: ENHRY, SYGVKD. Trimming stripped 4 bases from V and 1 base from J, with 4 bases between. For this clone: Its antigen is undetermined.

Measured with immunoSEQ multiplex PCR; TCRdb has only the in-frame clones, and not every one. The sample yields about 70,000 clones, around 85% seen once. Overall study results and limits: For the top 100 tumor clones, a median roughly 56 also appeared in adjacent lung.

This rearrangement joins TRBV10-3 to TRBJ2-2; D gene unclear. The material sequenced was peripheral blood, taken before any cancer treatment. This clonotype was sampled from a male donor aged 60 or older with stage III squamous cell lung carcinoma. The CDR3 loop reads CAISVLNTGELFF. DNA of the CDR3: TGTGCCATCAGTGTTCTGAACACCGGGGAGCTGTTTTTT.